A selection of T cell receptor beta chains follows, all from one sample in a study of control samples from healthy donors and cancer patients. Profiling relied on immunoSEQ multiplex PCR, and the TCRdb table lists in-frame clones only, not all of them. The table has 95,000 to 150,000 clones, 87% seen once. The specimen sequenced was blood. The receptors were sampled from a man between 18 and 35 years old in good health. Both conserved end residues are part of each CDR3. Expanded clones get a size class; other rows say once, few or many, or leave the size out.

TRBV19 . CASMIHRGLLKIWPQHF
TRBV28 once CASDSVSGNTIYF
TRBV28 . CASNLGLAGSYEQYF
TRBV27 . CASSSWTSGYNEQFF
TRBV28 few CASSFRLAKAGELFF
TRBV2 . CASSEWGTVGNTEAFF
TRBV2 . CASSAGFNYEQYF
TRBV27 few CASRVLGANTEAFF
TRBV7-8 . CASSHWTSGTNTGELFF
TRBV5-1 . CASSLEGVNSNQPQHF
TRBV19 once CASSATGNPYEQYF
TRBV30 . CAWSPYGYTF